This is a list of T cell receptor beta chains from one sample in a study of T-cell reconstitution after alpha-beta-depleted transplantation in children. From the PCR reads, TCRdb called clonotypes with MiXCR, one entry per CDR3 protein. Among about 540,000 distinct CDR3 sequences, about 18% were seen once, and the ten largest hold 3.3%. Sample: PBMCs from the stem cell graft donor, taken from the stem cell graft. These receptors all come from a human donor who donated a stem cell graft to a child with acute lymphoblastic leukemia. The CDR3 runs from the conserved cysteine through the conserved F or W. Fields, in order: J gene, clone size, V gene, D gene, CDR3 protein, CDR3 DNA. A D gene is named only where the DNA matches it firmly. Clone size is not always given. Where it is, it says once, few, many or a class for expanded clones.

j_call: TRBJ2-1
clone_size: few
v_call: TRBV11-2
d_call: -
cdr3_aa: CASSLVGQGHQNNEQFF
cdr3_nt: TGTGCCAGCAGCTTAGTAGGGCAGGGGCACCAAAACAATGAGCAGTTCTTC

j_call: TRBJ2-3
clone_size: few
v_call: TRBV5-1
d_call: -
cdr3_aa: CASSAQGFTDTQYF
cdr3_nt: TGCGCCAGCAGCGCACAGGGCTTCACAGATACGCAGTATTTT

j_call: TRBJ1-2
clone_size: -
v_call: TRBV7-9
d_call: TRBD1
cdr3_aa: CASQGRGRDGYTF
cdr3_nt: TGTGCCTCACAAGGGAGGGGGCGCGATGGCTACACCTTC

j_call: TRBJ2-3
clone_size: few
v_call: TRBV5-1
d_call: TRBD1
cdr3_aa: CASSLGGTDDTQYF
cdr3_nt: TGCGCCAGCAGCTTGGGTGGGACAGACGATACGCAGTATTTT

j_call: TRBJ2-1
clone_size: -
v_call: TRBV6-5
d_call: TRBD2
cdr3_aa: CASSYDPAGDNEQFF
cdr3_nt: TGTGCCAGCAGTTACGATCCAGCGGGAGACAATGAGCAGTTCTTC

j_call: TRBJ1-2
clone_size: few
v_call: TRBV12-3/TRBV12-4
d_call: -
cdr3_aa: CASSGPEDYGYTF
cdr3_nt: TGTGCCAGCAGCGGACCGGAAGACTATGGCTACACCTTC

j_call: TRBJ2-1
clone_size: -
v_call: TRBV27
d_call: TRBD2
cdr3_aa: CASSPGLAGGRYFF
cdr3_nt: TGTGCCAGCAGTCCTGGGCTAGCGGGAGGGCGGTACTTCTTC

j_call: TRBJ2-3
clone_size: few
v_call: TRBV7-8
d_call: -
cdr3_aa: CASSYPQSTDTQYF
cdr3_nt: TGTGCCAGCAGCTACCCACAGAGCACAGATACGCAGTATTTT

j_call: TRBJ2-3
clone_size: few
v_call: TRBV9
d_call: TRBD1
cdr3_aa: CASSVWDRGLADTQYF
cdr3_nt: TGTGCCAGCAGCGTGTGGGACAGGGGGCTCGCAGATACGCAGTATTTT

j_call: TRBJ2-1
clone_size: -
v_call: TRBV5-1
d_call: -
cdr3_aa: CASSLARRGSYNEQFF
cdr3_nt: TGCGCCAGCAGCTTGGCGCGGCGGGGCTCCTACAATGAGCAGTTCTTC